This T cell receptor (beta chain) came from a study of shared clonotypes between healthy human individuals. Study-wide context: A couple of female and a few male donors aged 18 to 49 were enrolled.

Findings and limits, study-wide: Relative to clonotypes present in all four donors, those not shared had lower generation probabilities. Although depth was large, rarefaction showed that sequencing of the sorted subsets was incomplete.

A CD45RA-negative memory subset and a CD45RA+ naive subset were separated from the CD4+ cells. Per germline, CDR1 SNHLY and CDR2 FYNNEI. V trimming: 4 bases; J trimming: 3 bases; junction bases outside the gene matches: 3. The length of the CDR3 is 13 residues. Of note for this clone: Antigen: not known.

Some clones are missing from TCRdb's copy, which holds only in-frame ones; the method was immunoSEQ multiplex PCR. The table includes around 700,000 clones, 74% detected once. This sequence joins TRBV2 and TRBJ2-7; 7 bases agree with TRBD2. This sequence originates from a woman younger than 45 in good health. Sequencing was done on a sample of memory CD4+ T cells sorted from blood. Noted subset: CD45RA-negative fraction. Here the CDR3 reads CASSGQRGYEQYF. Written as DNA, the CDR3 is TGTGCCAGCAGTGGCCAGCGGGGCTACGAGCAGTACTTC.